The following is a T cell receptor beta chain sequence with its context. The target of this receptor is not known. Base-call qualities are not available, and no considerably larger clone is one nucleotide away. The sample is drawn from a study of tissue T cells after allogeneic stem cell transplantation (dated by TCRdb to between 2021 and 2024). Looking at the study overall: If a tissue had multiple samples, a pathologist reviewed H&E sections so that samples with histologically apparent lymphocytes got priority for sequencing. The human part of the study was a prospective observational study with no blinding and no randomization. The study profiled TCR beta repertoires across many tissues from research autopsies of patients with and without GVHD, plus mouse models of GVHD. Beyond this particular receptor, the publication reports: Within patients, how anatomically similar tissues were was a major factor shaping TCR repertoire composition, regardless of disease or transplant status. Few T cell clones were found to be shared across patients, but shared repertoire signatures across patients were revealed in a tissue-specific fashion by motif-based clustering. For the non-GVHD comparator patients, no blood samples were available. Which tissue TCRs were alloreactive or antigen-specific was not determined in the study, and some of the clones might have been host cells that persisted. In both patients and mice, T cells from blood and spleen covered only a limited part of the TCR repertoire found in tissues. A small and clinically heterogeneous patient cohort was studied, and sampling depth was acknowledged as a limitation.

Taken with the paper, the label for time point translates to: human tissue collected at research (rapid) autopsy. Three non-HCT comparator patients who had other cancers, at least five GI tract samples, and no known GI disease at death were chosen retrospectively. Autopsy tissues, which were obtained after a median post-mortem interval of approximately 9.9 hours, included GI sites from esophagus to rectum, liver, skin and lymphoid organs including spleen. Autopsy specimens were bisected, with one portion flash-frozen in liquid nitrogen and the rest formalin-fixed; GI outer muscle layers were removed. To extract genomic DNA from frozen tissues, either the Mag-Bind Blood & Tissue DNA HDQ 96 Kit on a Chemagic 360 or the DNeasy Blood & Tissue Kit was used. Because of concern about red blood cell contamination, extracted DNA was further purified using the Genomic DNA Clean & Concentrator-25 kit. The CDR3 contains 14 residues, cysteine and phenylalanine counted. Only CDR3 DNA is held: 42 bases, read in frame from base 1. The germline V gene encodes CDR1 SGHDT and CDR2 YYEEEE. Trimming removed 3 bases from V and 6 bases from J, leaving 12 bases between the germline ends.

The library was made by the immunoSEQ multiplex PCR assay. TCRbeta CDR3 sequencing was done by Adaptive Biotechnologies at survey depth, reporting CDR3 sequences, V/J genes, productive frequency and template counts. TCR beta CDR3 regions were amplified from genomic DNA instead of RNA. Turning to the authors' computational methods: Jensen-Shannon divergence served to quantify pairwise repertoire overlap between tissues, with 0 meaning identical and 1 meaning complete divergence. Based on pairwise JSD values, tissues were grouped by single-linkage agglomerative hierarchical clustering, and the results were shown as dendrograms. All patient samples were analyzed with GLIPH2 using simulation_depth 1000, kmer_min_depth 3 and cdr3_length_cutoff 8, and only groups containing more than two unique CDR3s were kept. A standardized tissue-overlap score extrapolated Jaccard GLIPH-group overlap across patients to a standard repertoire size of 1000 clones. To look at how diversity was associated with clinical or experimental variables, linear mixed-effect models were used, with tissue treated as a fixed effect and individual treated as a random effect. The table was pulled from immuneACCESS by TCRdb, which kept in-frame rearrangements only. Such tables lose some clones; where checked, under half of the loss comes from unresolved V genes, and the rest has no known cause. V and J calls and clone size are copied from that table; D and trimming were computed from the DNA. This sample comprises some 9,000 clones, around 50% of them detected only once. 15% to 20% of the sample goes to the ten largest clones.

The V and J segments used are TRBV5-6 and TRBJ2-2; the D gene cannot be named for sure. This specimen was tissue from the jejunum, taken at autopsy. The clonotype comes from an older female donor with lung cancer. The base sequence is TGTGCCAGCAGCTCCGGACCAACCGCCGGGGAGCTGTTTTTT. Translated, it reads CASSSGPTAGELFF.